Shown below are 10 T cell receptor beta chains from a single sample sequenced in a study of blood T cell repertoires in COVID-19 (dated by TCRdb to the early 2020s). The library came from the immunoSEQ multiplex PCR assay. The table comes from immuneACCESS by way of TCRdb, which keeps in-frame sequences with V and J called. Part of the clones is missing from these tables; in studies checked, under half for an unresolved V gene and the rest for unknown reasons. The sample records hundreds of thousands of clones, over 65% of which are singletons. The biggest ten clones account for approximately 2.6% of the sample. The specimen was peripheral blood. These receptors came from a woman between 70 and 85 years old with active or convalescent COVID-19.

The chain is built from TRBV29-1 and TRBJ2-3; 7 bases fit TRBD2. V was pared by 5 bases and J by 3 bases, with 14 bases of the junction left unmatched. CDR1 and CDR2 from the germline V gene are SQVTM and ANQGSEA. This CDR3 has 16 residues. The CDR3 nucleotides are TGCAGCGTTTGGGGTCCCCGGCGGGAGAGGACAGATACGCAGTATTTT. Protein product: CSVWGPRRERTDTQYF.

The J gene is TRBJ1-5, the V gene TRBV5-5, with D maybe TRBD1 (5 bases). Trimming took 6 bases from V and 0 from J, leaving 16 bases between them. Germline CDR1 is SGHKS and CDR2 is YYEKEE (reference sequence). The CDR3 has 16 amino acids. This chain's CDR3 is CASNWGEAYSNQPQHF. CDR3 bases: TGTGCCAGCAATTGGGGGGAGGCCTATAGCAATCAGCCCCAGCATTTT.

This clone occurred once. This chain connects TRBV13 to TRBJ1-6, with TRBD1 identical over 8 bases. V shed 4 bases, J shed 7 bases, and the junction held 3 bases outside the gene matches. This CDR3 is built from 14 residues. Germline CDR1 and CDR2: PRHDT and FYEKMQ (reference sequence). CDR3 residues: CASSSRQGNSPLHF. CDR3 nucleotide sequence: TGTGCCAGCAGCTCCCGACAGGGGAATTCACCCCTCCACTTT. Complete variable domain (other parts from reference TRBV13 and TRBJ1-6): AAGVIQSPRHLIKEKRETATLKCYPIPRHDTVYWYQQGPGQDPQFLISFYEKMQSDKGSIPDRFSAQQFSDYHSELNMSSLELGDSALYFCASSSRQGNSPLHFGNGTRLTVT.

V is TRBV11-2 and J is TRBJ2-7; 8 bases match TRBD1. The CDR3 extends over 14 amino acids. The trim removed 4 bases at V and 3 bases at J, leaving 5 bases unmatched. In germline, CDR1 is SGHAT, CDR2 FQNNGV. CDR3 sequence reads: CASSSDRVVYEQYF. CDR3 DNA sequence: TGTGCCAGCAGCTCGGACAGGGTGGTCTACGAGCAGTACTTC.

This chain connects TRBV5-4 to TRBJ1-1; 7 bases match TRBD1. V lost 1 base to trimming and J lost 9 bases; unmatched junction nucleotides: 9. Germline V gives CDR1 SGHNT, CDR2 YYREEE (reference sequence). This CDR3 comprises 14 residues. CDR3 region: CASSLLQGMGQAFF. CDR3 bases: TGTGCCAGCAGCTTGCTACAGGGGATGGGGCAAGCTTTCTTT.

The chain recombines TRBV10-3 with TRBJ2-1; maybe TRBD1 (8 bases). The CDR3 sequence is 16 residues long. Trimming left V 10 bases short and J 0 bases short, with 19 bases between. From germline, CDR1 is ENHRY and CDR2 SYGVKD. CDR3 DNA sequence: TGTGCCACTTGGGGGGGACAGGCCAGCTCCTACAATGAGCAGTTCTTC. Its translation: CATWGGQASSYNEQFF.

The CDR3 is CASSLQNYGYTF. CDR3 DNA sequence: TGTGCCAGCAGCTTACAGAACTATGGCTACACCTTC. The chain is built from TRBV7-2 and TRBJ1-2, with no clear D. From germline, CDR1 is SGHTA and CDR2 FQGNSA. The V and J ends lost 2 bases and 2 bases respectively, with 3 bases between them. The CDR3 runs to 12 residues.

V gene TRBV10-2 combines with J gene TRBJ1-4; D may be TRBD1 (6 bases). Germline V lookup: CDR1 WSHSY, CDR2 SAAADI. V lost 6 bases and J lost 4, with 15 bases in between. The length of the CDR3 is 15 residues. Here the CDR3 reads CASRAHRAGNEKLFF. CDR3 DNA: TGCGCCAGCAGGGCACACAGGGCGGGTAATGAAAAACTGTTTTTT.

V is TRBV7-9 and J is TRBJ2-3; tentative D call: TRBD2 (5 bases). CDR1 is SEHNR and CDR2 is FQNEAQ in the germline V gene (reference sequence). CDR3 length equals 13 residues. V lost 7 bases, J lost 6 bases, and 14 bases lay in between. The CDR3, as DNA: TGTGCCAGCAAGCTAGCCGGTTACGATACGCAGTATTTT. This sequence encodes CASKLAGYDTQYF.

This chain joins TRBV24-1 and TRBJ2-5; TRBD2 might be the D (6 bases). The CDR3 consists of 14 residues. Between the trimmed V and J ends, which lost 3 bases and 5 bases, there was a span of 12 bases. Germline V gene data show CDR1 as KGHDR and CDR2 as SFDVKD. The CDR3 sequence: CATSDRGLDETQYF. The CDR3 bases are TGTGCCACCAGTGATCGGGGGTTGGATGAGACCCAGTACTTC.